This T cell receptor (beta chain) originates from a study of T-cell reconstitution after alpha-beta-depleted transplantation in children. Researchers prepared the TCRbeta library using unique molecular identifiers, the study reports. Via MiXCR, TCRdb re-called the PCR reads, giving one row per CDR3 protein. The data show approximately 230,000 distinct CDR3 sequences, with approximately 24% seen just once and about 4.8% held by the top ten. CDR1 and CDR2 from the germline V gene are DFQATT and SNEGSKA (reference sequence). This CDR3 is 14 amino acids long. The V end lost 6 bases, the J end lost 3 bases, and 16 bases lay between the germline ends. Study conclusions and caveats: Reportedly, only several hundred clones from non-depleted graft cells drove alpha-beta T-cell counts at about two months.

A word on this clonotype: Antigen unknown.

The sequence derives from a female patient between 2 and 15 years old who had a stem cell transplant for congenital amegakaryocytic thrombocytopenia, so the T cells may come from the graft donor. The starting material was PBMCs, mostly from graft donor cells, obtained 360 days after TCRalphabeta/CD19-depleted stem cell transplant. This chain links TRBV20-1 with TRBJ2-3; D tentatively fits TRBD1 or TRBD2 (5 bases each). CDR3 residues: CSAPRQGRTDTQYF. The CDR3 DNA sequence: TGCAGTGCCCCGCGGCAGGGACGTACAGATACGCAGTATTTT.